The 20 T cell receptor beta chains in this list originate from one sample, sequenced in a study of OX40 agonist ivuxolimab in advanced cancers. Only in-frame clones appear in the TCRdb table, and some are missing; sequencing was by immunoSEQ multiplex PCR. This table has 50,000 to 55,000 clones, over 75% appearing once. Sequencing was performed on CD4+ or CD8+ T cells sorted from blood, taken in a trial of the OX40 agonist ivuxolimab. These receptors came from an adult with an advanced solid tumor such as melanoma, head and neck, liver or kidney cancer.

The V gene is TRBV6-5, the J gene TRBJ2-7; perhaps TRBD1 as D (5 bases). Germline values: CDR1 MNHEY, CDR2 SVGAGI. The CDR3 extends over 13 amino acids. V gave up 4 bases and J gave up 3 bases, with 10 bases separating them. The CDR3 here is CASSLTGIYEQYF. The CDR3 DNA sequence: TGTGCCAGCAGTTTAACAGGAATCTACGAGCAGTACTTC.

The CDR3 protein is CASSEAGYSPGNTIYF. CDR3 coding DNA: TGTGCCAGCAGTGAAGCGGGGTACAGTCCAGGGAACACCATATATTTT. This chain connects TRBV2 to TRBJ1-3; perhaps TRBD1 as D (5 bases). The V gene lost 0 bases and the J gene lost 7 bases, with 16 bases spanning the gap. CDR1 is SNHLY and CDR2 is FYNNEI in the germline V gene. The CDR3 is 16 amino acids.

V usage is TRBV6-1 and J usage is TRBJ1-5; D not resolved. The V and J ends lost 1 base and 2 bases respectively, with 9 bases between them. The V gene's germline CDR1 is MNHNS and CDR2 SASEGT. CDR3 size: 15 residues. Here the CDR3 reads CASSEGAGGNQPQHF. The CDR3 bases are TGTGCCAGCAGTGAAGGGGCCGGGGGCAATCAGCCCCAGCATTTT.

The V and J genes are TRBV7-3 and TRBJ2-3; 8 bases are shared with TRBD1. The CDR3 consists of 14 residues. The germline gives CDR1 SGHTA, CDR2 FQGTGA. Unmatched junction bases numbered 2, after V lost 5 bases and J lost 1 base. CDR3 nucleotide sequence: TGTGCCAGCAGCGCACAGGGGGGCACAGATACGCAGTATTTT. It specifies CASSAQGGTDTQYF.

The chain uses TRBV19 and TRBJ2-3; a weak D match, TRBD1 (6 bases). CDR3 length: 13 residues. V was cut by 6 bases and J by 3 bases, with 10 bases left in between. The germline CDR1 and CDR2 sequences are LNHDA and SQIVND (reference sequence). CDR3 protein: CASSRTGTDTQYF. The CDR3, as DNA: TGTGCCAGTAGCCGCACAGGGACAGATACGCAGTATTTT.

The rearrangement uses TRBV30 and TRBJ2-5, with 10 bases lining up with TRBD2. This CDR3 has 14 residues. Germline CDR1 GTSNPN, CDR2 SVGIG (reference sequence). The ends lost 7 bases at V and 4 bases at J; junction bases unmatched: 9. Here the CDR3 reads CAFDLAGVVETQYF. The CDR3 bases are TGTGCCTTCGACCTAGCGGGAGTCGTAGAGACCCAGTACTTC.

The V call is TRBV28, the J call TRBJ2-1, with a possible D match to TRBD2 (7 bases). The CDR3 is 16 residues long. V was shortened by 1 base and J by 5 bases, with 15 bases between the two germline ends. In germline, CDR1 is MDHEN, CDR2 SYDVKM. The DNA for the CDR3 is TGTGCCAGCAGTTTATACGTGGGGGGGCTAAACAATGAGCAGTTCTTC. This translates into CASSLYVGGLNNEQFF.

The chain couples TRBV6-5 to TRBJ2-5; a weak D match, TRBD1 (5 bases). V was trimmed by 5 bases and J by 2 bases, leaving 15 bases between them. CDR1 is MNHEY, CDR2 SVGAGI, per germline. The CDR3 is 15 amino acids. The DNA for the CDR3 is TGTGCCAGCAGTCCTACTGGGGCAGGACAAGAGACCCAGTACTTC. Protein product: CASSPTGAGQETQYF.

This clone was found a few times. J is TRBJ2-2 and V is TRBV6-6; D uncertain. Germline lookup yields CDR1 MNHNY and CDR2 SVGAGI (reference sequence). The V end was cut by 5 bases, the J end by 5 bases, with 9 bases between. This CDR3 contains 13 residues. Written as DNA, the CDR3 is TGTGCCAGCAGTAACCTGGGGACCGGGGAGCTGTTTTTT. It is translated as CASSNLGTGELFF.

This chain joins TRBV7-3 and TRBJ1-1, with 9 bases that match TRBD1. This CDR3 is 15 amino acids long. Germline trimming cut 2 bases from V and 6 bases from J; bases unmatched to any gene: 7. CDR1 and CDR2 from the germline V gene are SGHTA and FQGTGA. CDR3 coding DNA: TGTGCCAGCAGCTTACACACAGGGGGCGACGCTGAAGCTTTCTTT. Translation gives CASSLHTGGDAEAFF.

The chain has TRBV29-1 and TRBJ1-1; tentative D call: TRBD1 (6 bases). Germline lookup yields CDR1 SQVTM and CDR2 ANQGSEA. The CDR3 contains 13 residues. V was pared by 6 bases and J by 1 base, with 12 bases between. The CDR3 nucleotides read TGCAGCGTCTCGGACAGCCAGAACACTGAAGCTTTCTTT. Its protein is CSVSDSQNTEAFF.

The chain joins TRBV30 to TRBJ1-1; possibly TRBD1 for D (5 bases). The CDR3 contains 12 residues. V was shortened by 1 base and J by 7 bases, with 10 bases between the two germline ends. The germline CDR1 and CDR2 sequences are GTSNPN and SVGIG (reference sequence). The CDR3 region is CAWSGSGIEAFF. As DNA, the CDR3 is TGTGCCTGGAGTGGGTCAGGGATTGAAGCTTTCTTT.

CDR3 sequence: CASSQGGSNNEQFF. The DNA for the CDR3 is TGTGCCAGCTCACAGGGAGGTAGTAACAATGAGCAGTTCTTC. This chain connects TRBV18 to TRBJ2-1; a possible D gene is TRBD2 (6 bases). Trimming left V 4 bases short and J 5 bases short, with 12 bases between. Germline CDR1 reads KGHSH; CDR2 reads LQKENI. The length of the CDR3 is 14 residues. Together with reference TRBV18 and TRBJ2-1, the CDR3 gives the full variable domain: NAGVMQNPRHLVRRRGQEARLRCSPMKGHSHVYWYRQLPEEGLKFMVYLQKENIIDESGMPKERFSAEFPKEGPSILRIQQVVRGDSAAYFCASSQGGSNNEQFFGPGTRLTVL.

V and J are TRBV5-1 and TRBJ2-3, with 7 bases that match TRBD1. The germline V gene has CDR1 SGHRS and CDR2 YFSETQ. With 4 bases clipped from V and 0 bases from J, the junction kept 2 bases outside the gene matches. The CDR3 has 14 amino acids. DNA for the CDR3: TGCGCCAGCAGCATGGGACAGAGCACAGATACGCAGTATTTT. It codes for CASSMGQSTDTQYF.

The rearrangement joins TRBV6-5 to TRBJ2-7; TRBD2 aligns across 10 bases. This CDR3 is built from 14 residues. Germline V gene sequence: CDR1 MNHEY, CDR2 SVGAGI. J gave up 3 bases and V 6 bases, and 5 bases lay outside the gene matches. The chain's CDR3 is CASREGTSDYEQYF. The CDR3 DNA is TGTGCCAGCAGAGAGGGGACTAGCGACTACGAGCAGTACTTC.

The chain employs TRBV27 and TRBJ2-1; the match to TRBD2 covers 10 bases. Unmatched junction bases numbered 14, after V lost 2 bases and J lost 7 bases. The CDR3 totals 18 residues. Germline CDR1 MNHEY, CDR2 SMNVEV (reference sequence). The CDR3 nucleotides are TGTGCCAGCAGTTTAAGTAAGAGGCCGGGACTAGCGTTAAATGAGCAGTTCTTC. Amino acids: CASSLSKRPGLALNEQFF.

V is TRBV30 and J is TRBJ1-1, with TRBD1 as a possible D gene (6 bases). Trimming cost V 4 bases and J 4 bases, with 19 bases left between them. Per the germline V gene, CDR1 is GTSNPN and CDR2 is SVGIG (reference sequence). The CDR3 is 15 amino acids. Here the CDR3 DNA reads TGTGCCTGGATTAAGGGGGGCGAAGGGGGCACTGAAGCTTTCTTT. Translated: CAWIKGGEGGTEAFF.

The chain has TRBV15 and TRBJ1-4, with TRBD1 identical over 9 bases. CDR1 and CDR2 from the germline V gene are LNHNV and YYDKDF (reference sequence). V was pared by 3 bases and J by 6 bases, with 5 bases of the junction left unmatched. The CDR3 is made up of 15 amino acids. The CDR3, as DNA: TGTGCCACCAGCAGGGCGACAGGGGGAGATGAAAAACTGTTTTTT. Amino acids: CATSRATGGDEKLFF. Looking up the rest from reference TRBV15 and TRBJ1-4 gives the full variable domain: DAMVIQNPRYQVTQFGKPVTLSCSQTLNHNVMYWYQQKSSQAPKLLFHYYDKDFNNEADTPDNFQSRRPNTSFCFLDIRSPGLGDTAMYLCATSRATGGDEKLFFGSGTQLSVL.

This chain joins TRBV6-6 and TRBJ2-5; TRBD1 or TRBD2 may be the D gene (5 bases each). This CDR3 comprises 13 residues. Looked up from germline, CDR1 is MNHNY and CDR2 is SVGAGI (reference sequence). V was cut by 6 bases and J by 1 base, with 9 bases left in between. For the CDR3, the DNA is TGTGCCAGCAGACCGGGGACCCAAGAGACCCAGTACTTC. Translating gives CASRPGTQETQYF.

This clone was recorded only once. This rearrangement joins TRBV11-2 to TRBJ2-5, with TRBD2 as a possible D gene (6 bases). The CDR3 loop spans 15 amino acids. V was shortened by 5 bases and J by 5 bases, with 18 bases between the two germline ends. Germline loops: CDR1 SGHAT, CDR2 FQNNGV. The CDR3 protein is CASSAGPSGGETQYF. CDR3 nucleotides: TGTGCCAGCAGCGCCGGACCTAGTGGAGGGGAGACCCAGTACTTC.